This TCR beta chain is from a study of OX40 agonist ivuxolimab in advanced cancers. Study background: At 0.01 to 10 mg/kg, ivuxolimab was administered intravenously to patients every 2 weeks. Dose-escalation patients' cancers were hepatocellular carcinoma, melanoma, renal cell or head and neck cancer.

This clone was detected once. Germline CDR1 reads KGHSH; CDR2 reads LQKENI. This CDR3 has 12 residues. V shed 2 bases and J 6 bases; nucleotides not matched to a gene: 1. Produced via immunoSEQ multiplex PCR; TCRdb's table is partial and in-frame only. This sample has 80,000 or so clones, with more than 80% found just once. Material: CD4+ or CD8+ T cells sorted from blood, obtained in a trial of the OX40 agonist ivuxolimab. This rearrangement joins TRBV18 to TRBJ2-7; 7 nucleotides match TRBD2. This sequence originates from an adult with an advanced solid tumor such as melanoma, head and neck, liver or kidney cancer. The CDR3 loop is CASSPSGGEQYF. CDR3 DNA: TGTGCCAGCTCACCATCGGGGGGCGAGCAGTACTTC.